This T cell receptor (beta chain) came from a study of T cell repertoires in cytomegalovirus infection. The wider study: Both a matching HLA type and CMV infection were indicated by public TCR beta signatures.

This CDR3 spans 14 amino acids. CDR1 is MNHEY and CDR2 is SVGAGI in the germline V gene. V lost 0 bases to trimming and J lost 1 base, with 6 bases between them. TCRdb analysed the reads with MiXCR anew, one entry per CDR3 protein. The sample has 270,000 or so distinct CDR3 sequences, over 15% seen once. Regarding the study as a whole: Clonotype analysis showed dominance of the ex vivo response by HLA-C-restricted CMV-specific TCR beta clonotypes. Pooled public TCR beta family frequency picked out CMV carriers with the relevant HLA.

This clonotype showed up just a few times. Antigen unknown. The sequencing sample was made of CD8+ T cells from PBMCs. The chain is built from TRBV6-5 and TRBJ2-5; a weak D match, TRBD2 (5 bases). This clonotype originated in a human donor in good health (CMV status not recorded). Some clones in this sample may be carry-over from other donors' samples. CDR3 amino acids: CASSYSGVQETQYF. The CDR3, as DNA: TGTGCCAGCAGTTACTCCGGGGTCCAAGAGACCCAGTACTTC.